This T cell receptor (beta chain) was sequenced for a study of blood T cell repertoires in COVID-19. Overall study context: Sources were T cells, B-cell-depleted T cells, or PBMCs; the material itself was cDNA or gDNA.

Here immunoSEQ multiplex PCR was the method, and the copy in TCRdb shows in-frame clones only, minus some. The repertoire holds 90,000 to 120,000 clones, with about 89% as singletons. Trimming removed 5 bases from V and 8 bases from J, with 18 bases in between. This CDR3 has 14 amino acids. Germline V gene data show CDR1 as MNHEY and CDR2 as SMNVEV (reference sequence). Sequenced input: peripheral blood. The receptor comes from a man in his forties with active or convalescent COVID-19. This rearrangement joins TRBV27 to TRBJ1-2; no firm D call. The CDR3 nucleotides are TGTGCCAGCAGTCCCGCGGGGTGGAGGGAAGGCTACACCTTC. This encodes CASSPAGWREGYTF.